This T cell receptor (beta chain) was recovered during a study of T cell changes during pregnancy in multiple sclerosis. Sequencing used immunoSEQ multiplex PCR; TCRdb keeps in-frame clones, though not all of them. The sample includes about 38,000 clones, 80% to 95% of them seen just once. V lost 0 bases, J lost 9 bases, and 9 bases stayed unmatched. CDR1 and CDR2 (germline): SGDLS, YYNGEE. The CDR3 is made up of 15 amino acids. The rearrangement links TRBV9 to TRBJ2-1; 7 bases map to TRBD2. The receptor's source is a female donor in good health, enrolled as a control in a pregnancy study. The sequenced sample was CD4+ T cells from peripheral blood mononuclear cells, obtained after pregnancy. The DNA of the CDR3 is TGTGCCAGCAGCGTAGTAAACGGGGGGACCTCTGAGCAGTTCTTC. Translated, it gives CASSVVNGGTSEQFF.